This T cell receptor beta chain was sequenced during a study of vaccination and CD4 T cells after COVID-19. About the study: Four females and six males made up the convalescents, with two Hispanic. Whole-study findings and limits: The authors studied relatively few convalescent patients and analyzed no early post-infection timepoints.

Documented treatment: roughly ten-day PBMC culture with coronavirus spike peptide pools or control peptides (ViraFEST assay). Each of days 3 and 7 saw half the medium replaced by fresh IL-2 medium. By negative selection, CD4+ T cells were isolated once culture had run for about 10 days. Sequenced with the Oncomine TCR Beta short-read assay was DNA taken from cultured CD4+ T cells. MiXCR, applied by TCRdb to the PCR reads, yields one record per CDR3 protein. Of approximately 12,000 distinct CDR3 sequences listed, 60% are singletons. About this clonotype: As yet, its antigen is unknown.

The germline gives CDR1 MDHEN, CDR2 SYDVKM. J lost 2 bases, V lost 10 bases, and 11 bases had no gene match. The CDR3 runs to 16 residues. The receptor's source is a human donor who had recovered from COVID-19. The rearrangement uses TRBV28 and TRBJ1-5; 10 nucleotides agree with TRBD1. Material for sequencing was CD4+ T cells from blood, cultured in vitro. The CDR3 DNA is TGTGCCACCATGACAGGGGGCGCCGGTGGCAATCAGCCCCAGCATTTT. It translates to CATMTGGAGGNQPQHF.